The T cell receptor beta chain under discussion was sequenced for a study of blood T cell repertoires in COVID-19. Using immunoSEQ multiplex PCR, the repertoire was profiled, and TCRdb retains in-frame clones only, with some absent. The sample carries 300,000 to 400,000 clones, around 87% recorded once. This clone was detected a few times. The receptor was derived from a woman aged 25 to 39 with acute COVID-19. Sequenced sample: PBMCs or T cells enriched from blood (not recorded which).

In DNA, the CDR3 is TGTGCCAGCAGCGTGGGGGGAGAGAACACTGAAGCTTTCTTT. Its translation: CASSVGGENTEAFF. This rearrangement joins TRBV9 to TRBJ1-1; D might be TRBD1 (5 bases). The V gene's germline CDR1 is SGDLS and CDR2 YYNGEE. Between the trimmed V and J ends, which lost 2 bases and 1 base, there was a span of 9 bases. This CDR3 region has 14 residues.